This T cell receptor (beta chain) was sequenced in a study of T cells in Graves' hyperthyroidism and ophthalmopathy (dated by TCRdb to about 2019). Regarding the research as a whole: Peripheral blood was sampled at the time of initial diagnosis, prior to any treatment. TCR V-J signatures able to tell the groups apart were searched for in a discovery cohort of 90 to 100 patients, of whom approximately 40 had Graves' ophthalmopathy and about 60 had stable Graves' hyperthyroidism. Prospective prediction of ophthalmopathy was tested in an independent validation cohort of under 20 hyperthyroidism patients and 15 to 17 patients who later progressed to ophthalmopathy. The 100 or so discovery patients were randomly split 7:3 into training and test sets. In about 6 Graves' hyperthyroidism patients, the study also compared T-cell repertoires from thyroid tissue with T-cell repertoires from blood. Once sampling was done, hyperthyroidism patients were given methimazole at a starting dose of 30 mg daily, whereas ophthalmopathy patients were given high-dose intravenous methylprednisolone. The paper reports TCR Vbeta CDR3 sequencing of approximately 130 peripheral blood samples: over 40 ophthalmopathy, under 80 hyperthyroidism and around 17 progressor patients. What the research found in general, with its limitations: In validation, the model predicted progression to ophthalmopathy with approximately 71% sensitivity and roughly 75% specificity, a median of around six months before onset. Blood samples also contained most of the expanded thyroid clonotypes (frequency above 0.001), which suggests that blood repertoires may reflect thyroid immune responses. No statistical method was used to set the sample size in advance, and investigators knew the group allocation. A 13 V-J signature model separated ophthalmopathy from stable hyperthyroidism, with over 85% sensitivity and just under 84% specificity in cross-validation and 80%/75% in testing.

Stable Graves' hyperthyroidism was defined as no progression to ophthalmopathy during 18 months of follow-up. Hyperthyroidism patients were aged 18 to 65 years and newly diagnosed, with disease duration of less than 2 months. Exclusion was applied to patients with uncontrolled infections, other autoimmune diseases, pregnancy or lactation. Diagnoses were established on the basis of clinical symptoms, serum thyroxine and TRAb, thyroid ultrasound, and orbital computed tomography. PBMCs were isolated from 8 to 10 ml of fresh peripheral blood by Ficoll-Paque density gradient centrifugation. Total RNA was extracted using Trizol reagent, and RNA quality was assessed on an Agilent 2100 Bioanalyzer. Amplification of TCR beta CDR3 regions was carried out from RNA transcripts. The first round of RT-PCR for the TCR CDR3 was performed with the HTBI primer set and the Qiagen OneStep RT-PCR kit. Libraries were constructed in a second round of multiplex PCR, after which size selection and purification were carried out. Paired-end sequencing of the libraries was performed with 100 bp reads on an Illumina HiSeq2000. The study's own analysis went as follows. SOAPnuke was used to process the raw data, removing reads that contained adapters or uncalled bases, had a mean Phred below 15, or lacked an exact match to the constant primer or identifier. COPE v1.2.5 was used to merge high-quality paired reads, and clonotypes were defined as unique nucleotide sequences. MiTCR v1.1 was used to align the clonotypes against IMGT TRBV, TRBD and TRBJ reference segments. The analysis included only V-J combinations with a frequency above 0.0001, which together covered about 99% of the repertoires. A TCS score was defined as the ratio of F50 (clonal expansion) to E x V (chaos), with BLOSUM62-based TCRdist applied between CDR3 peptides within each V-J. Welch's t-statistics and random forest reduced around 510 V-J features to roughly 13, which were used in a naive Bayes classifier (R e1071). The public reads were reanalyzed by TCRdb: fastp trimming at Q25, MiXCR alignment, in-frame beta chains only. Duplicate CDR3 protein sequences are folded into a single record with the most common DNA and genes. The V and J calls follow TCRdb's processing rather than the paper's. The sample table contains approximately 420,000 distinct CDR3 sequences; only one count was recorded for more than 12% of them. The ten largest clones capture approximately 30% of the sample.

A note on this clonotype: It has no known antigen specificity. No base quality values were provided; no much bigger clone lies one nucleotide off.

From its cysteine to its phenylalanine, the CDR3 spans 18 amino acids. Just CDR3 DNA is preserved here, 54 bases in frame from base 1. The germline V gene gives CDR1 as ENHRY and CDR2 as SYGVKD. V and J lose 10 bases and 0 bases, and a span of 22 bases separates them. The clonotype originates from a young woman with Graves' hyperthyroidism. Material: blood. The V gene is TRBV10-3 and the J gene is TRBJ2-6, and TRBD2 may be the D gene, going by 6 matching bases. The CDR3 in this case is CATLKVLALDSGANVLTF. The DNA is TGTGCCACCCTAAAAGTGCTAGCGCTAGACTCTGGGGCCAACGTCCTGACTTTC.